This T cell receptor beta chain was sequenced in a study of blood T cell repertoires in COVID-19 (dated by TCRdb to the early 2020s). Looking at the study overall: The collaborator samples originated in the United States, Italy and Spain and spanned the acute and convalescent phases of COVID-19. The samples were drawn from the first 160 participants of the ongoing ImmuneRACE study and from over a thousand subjects provided by 6 global collaborators. Subjects who had been exposed to COVID-19, were actively infected with it, or had recovered from it provided the deeply sampled blood TCRbeta repertoires that made up the dataset. The prospective study material was composed of cDNA or gDNA derived from T cells, B-cell-depleted T cells, or PBMCs. HLA class I and class II types, where available, came from metadata supplied by the sample provider rather than from assay-based typing. The repertoires were released in a freely available public database intended as a resource for research on the immune response to SARS-CoV-2. A de-identified subject ID, COVID-19 status, age in years and sex were almost always included in the sample metadata. What the authors observed across the whole study: Clinical and demographic metadata were provided uncurated, with the amount varying by source and participant.

About this clone itself: It lacks a known antigen. Per-nucleotide qualities are absent, and no much larger clonotype sits a single base away.

The CDR3 starts with the cysteine, ends with the phenylalanine, and has 20 residues. The kept DNA is CDR3 alone, 60 bases in frame from the first base. The germline V and J ends show losses of 6 bases and 4 bases respectively, and no gene match explains 19 bases of the junction. In the germline V gene, CDR1 corresponds to SQVTM and CDR2 to ANQGSEA. Collaborating institutions collected whole blood in K2EDTA tubes following their own protocols. For TCRbeta analysis, collaborators shipped samples in one of three forms: frozen whole blood, isolated PBMCs, or DNA extracted from either of those sample types. TCRbeta CDR3 regions were amplified from genomic DNA by means of the immunoSEQ Assay, a bias-controlled multiplex PCR. Per the authors' processing: Within the assay, amplification of reference gene primers was used to estimate how many nucleated cells each sample contained. Sequence reads were collapsed and filtered to measure the absolute abundance of every unique TCRbeta CDR3 rearrangement. For each sample, productive Simpson clonality was calculated by taking the square root of Simpson's diversity index across productive rearrangements. TCRdb took over this immuneACCESS table, retaining in-frame rearrangements with V and J assigned. Such tables are incomplete; in checked studies, under half of the missing clones stem from an unresolved V gene, and the remainder is unexplained. The V and J calls and clone size were taken over from that table, and D and trimming were inferred from the DNA. For this sample there are approximately 99,000 clones; about 89% appear just once. The ten largest clones take up about 20% of the sample.

This receptor was obtained from a human donor in a cohort sampled during active COVID-19. Recombination linked TRBV29-1 to TRBJ2-3; 16 of the junction bases match TRBD2. Material: peripheral blood. The CDR3 in this case is CSVEIPGLAGGRTSPDTQYF. The DNA is as follows: TGCAGCGTAGAAATACCGGGACTAGCGGGAGGGCGCACGAGTCCAGATACGCAGTATTTT.